A single sample gave rise to the 16 T cell receptor beta chains below, sequenced in a study of T-cell memory formation after mild COVID-19. Each CDR3 protein is one row after TCRdb ran MiXCR on the 5' RACE reads. Of under 250,000 distinct CDR3 sequences detected, 27% appear once; the ten largest clones hold about an eighth. Sequences were obtained from PBMCs or a T cell subset sorted from them (not recorded which). The source of these receptors is an adult woman who had mild COVID-19 (a few samples of this study predate the infection). Cell type and time point are not known.

This clonotype was seen only a few times. J is TRBJ1-1 and V is TRBV29-1, with D perhaps matching TRBD1 (5 bases). V lost 6 bases and J 1 base, leaving 12 bases between the germline ends. Germline CDR1 SQVTM, CDR2 ANQGSEA. The CDR3 loop spans 13 amino acids. The CDR3 loop reads CSVARQGNTEAFF. CDR3 nucleotide sequence: TGCAGCGTCGCTAGGCAGGGGAACACTGAAGCTTTCTTT.

This clonotype was counted between two and nine times. This chain joins TRBV15 and TRBJ1-2; no clear D. The germline CDR1 and CDR2 sequences are LNHNV and YYDKDF (reference sequence). Trimming took 0 bases from V and 0 from J, leaving 14 bases between them. This CDR3 is built from 17 residues. Here the CDR3 reads CATSRDLGFETNYGYTF. The CDR3 nucleotides are TGTGCCACCAGCAGAGACCTGGGATTTGAAACTAACTATGGCTACACCTTC.

There are a few counts of this clonotype. The chain links TRBV7-8 to TRBJ2-2; the D is unclear. Germline V gene data show CDR1 as SGHVS and CDR2 as FQNEAQ. Trimming shortened V by 7 bases and J by 4 bases, and 4 bases separated the two germline ends. The CDR3 runs 11 residues. The CDR3 sequence is CASMTTGELFF. The CDR3 bases are TGTGCCAGCATGACCACCGGGGAGCTGTTTTTT.

This clonotype has a handful of counts. The genes are TRBV5-1 and TRBJ2-1, with TRBD2 matching over 12 bases. The CDR3 has 15 amino acids. V was pared by 5 bases and J by 7 bases, with 7 bases of the junction left unmatched. Per germline, CDR1 SGHRS and CDR2 YFSETQ. CDR3 in DNA: TGCGCCAGCAGATTTCTAGCGGGGGGGATGAATGAGCAGTTCTTC. Amino acid sequence: CASRFLAGGMNEQFF.

A few counts support this clonotype. The chain carries TRBV29-1 and TRBJ2-7; TRBD1 aligns across 7 bases. The junction had 4 bases not matched to a gene; V was cut back by 4 bases and J by 4 bases. This CDR3 has 12 amino acids. CDR1 and CDR2 (germline): SQVTM, ANQGSEA. The CDR3 reads CSVGDREYEQYF. The DNA of the CDR3 is TGCAGCGTTGGAGACAGGGAGTACGAGCAGTACTTC.

The chain has TRBV12-3 or TRBV12-4 and TRBJ2-3; D is ambiguous. V gave up 6 bases and J gave up 5 bases, with 9 bases separating them. The CDR3 contains 12 residues. CDR3 sequence reads: CASRALIDTQYF. CDR3 in DNA: TGTGCCAGCAGAGCTCTGATAGATACGCAGTATTTT.

V gene TRBV29-1 combines with J gene TRBJ2-7; the D call may be TRBD1 or TRBD2 (6 bases each). The germline CDR1 and CDR2 sequences are SQVTM and ANQGSEA. The CDR3 is made up of 15 amino acids. The ends were cut back, 4 bases at V and 0 bases at J, with 16 bases in the middle. The chain's CDR3 is CSVVSGAGISYEQYF. CDR3 nucleotides: TGCAGCGTTGTTTCGGGGGCGGGGATCTCCTACGAGCAGTACTTC.

The chain combines TRBV7-3 with TRBJ2-5; 7 positions match TRBD2. The ends lost 3 bases at V and 3 bases at J; junction bases unmatched: 10. The CDR3 has 16 residues. Germline values: CDR1 SGHTA, CDR2 FQGTGA. This chain's CDR3 is CASSLGVGEGEETQYF. The CDR3, as DNA: TGTGCCAGCAGCTTGGGTGTGGGGGAGGGAGAAGAGACCCAGTACTTC.

This clonotype was observed a few times. The gene calls are TRBV11-2 and TRBJ1-1; no firm D call. CDR3 length equals 14 residues. The germline V gene has CDR1 SGHAT and CDR2 FQNNGV. V was cut by 5 bases and J by 1 base, with 11 bases left in between. CDR3 in amino acids: CASSRPTRNTEAFF. DNA of the CDR3: TGTGCCAGCAGCCGACCAACCCGGAACACTGAAGCTTTCTTT. Full variable domain (missing parts from reference TRBV11-2 and TRBJ1-1): EAGVAQSPRYKIIEKRQSVAFWCNPISGHATLYWYQQILGQGPKLLIQFQNNGVVDDSQLPKDRFSAERLKGVDSTLKIQPAKLEDSAVYLCASSRPTRNTEAFFGQGTRLTVV.

The V gene is TRBV7-2, the J gene TRBJ1-1; maybe TRBD1 (5 bases). CDR3 length: 16 amino acids. Germline lookup yields CDR1 SGHTA and CDR2 FQGNSA. Deletions cut 4 bases from V and 0 bases from J, with 15 bases between. The CDR3 spells CASSSPRDRLNTEAFF. CDR3 coding DNA: TGTGCCAGCAGCTCCCCACGTGACAGACTGAACACTGAAGCTTTCTTT.

In nucleotides, the CDR3 is TGTGCCACCAGTGATCCGGCGGGACAGATACAAGAGACCCAGTACTTC. Residues: CATSDPAGQIQETQYF. The chain links TRBV24-1 to TRBJ2-5, with a weak D call TRBD1 (7 bases). Germline CDR1 and CDR2: KGHDR and SFDVKD. This CDR3 comprises 16 residues. V lost 3 bases to trimming and J lost 2 bases, with 15 bases between them.

The gene calls are TRBV7-9 and TRBJ2-1; D remains ambiguous. CDR1 is SEHNR and CDR2 is FQNEAQ in the germline V gene (reference sequence). The CDR3 totals 13 residues. V shed 6 bases and J shed 1 base, with 7 bases lying between them. The CDR3 bases are TGTGCCAGCAGTGACTCATCCTACAATGAGCAGTTCTTC. As protein: CASSDSSYNEQFF.

In this sample, this clonotype turned up a few times. The genes are TRBV5-6 and TRBJ1-6; D gene unclear. Germline lookup yields CDR1 SGHDT and CDR2 YYEEEE. The CDR3 covers 16 residues. V lost 2 bases to trimming and J lost 0 bases, with 9 bases between them. The CDR3 protein is CASSFSGSSYNSPLHF. The DNA of the CDR3 is TGTGCCAGCAGCTTTTCCGGGAGCTCCTATAATTCACCCCTCCACTTT.

A single count supports this clonotype. V and J are TRBV14 and TRBJ2-7, with 8 nucleotides matching TRBD2. There are 18 residues in the CDR3. V lost 0 bases, J lost 2 bases, and 12 bases stayed unmatched. The germline V gene has CDR1 SGHDN and CDR2 FVKESK. For the CDR3, the DNA is TGTGCCAGCAGCCAAGATAATCGGCGGGAGGATGCGACCTACGAGCAGTACTTC. It yields the protein CASSQDNRREDATYEQYF.

The chain carries TRBV7-3 and TRBJ2-3; no reliable D call. The CDR3 contains 14 residues. The V and J ends lost 0 bases and 5 bases respectively, with 9 bases between them. CDR1 and CDR2 (germline): SGHTA, FQGTGA. CDR3 DNA sequence: TGTGCCAGCAGCTTAACCCCTTTTGGAGATACGCAGTATTTT. Its protein product is CASSLTPFGDTQYF.

This clonotype was observed a few times. The chain is built from TRBV18 and TRBJ2-7; no clear D gene. The CDR3 totals 12 residues. V dropped 2 bases and J dropped 4 bases, with 6 bases sitting between them. Per the germline V gene, CDR1 is KGHSH and CDR2 is LQKENI. The CDR3 sequence is CASSPWGYEQYF. In nucleotides, the CDR3 is TGTGCCAGCTCACCATGGGGTTACGAGCAGTACTTC.